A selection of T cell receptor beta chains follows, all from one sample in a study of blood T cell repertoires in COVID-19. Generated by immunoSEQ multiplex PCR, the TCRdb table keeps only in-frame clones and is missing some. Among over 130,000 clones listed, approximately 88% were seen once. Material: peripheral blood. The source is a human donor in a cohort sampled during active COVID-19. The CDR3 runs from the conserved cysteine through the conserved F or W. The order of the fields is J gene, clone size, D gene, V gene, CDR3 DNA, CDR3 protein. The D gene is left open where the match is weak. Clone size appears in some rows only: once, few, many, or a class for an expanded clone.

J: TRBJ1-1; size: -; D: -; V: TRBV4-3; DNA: TGCGCCAGCAGCCAAGATTATGGGGGGAGAGCTTTCTTT; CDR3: CASSQDYGGRAFF
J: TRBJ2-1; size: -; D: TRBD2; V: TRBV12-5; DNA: TGTGCTAGTGGTCGCGGGGGACCGAACAATGAGCAGTTCTTC; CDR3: CASGRGGPNNEQFF
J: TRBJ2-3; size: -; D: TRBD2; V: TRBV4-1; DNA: TGCGCCAGCAGTTCTCTAGCGGGGGGGGCCACAGATACGCAGTATTTT; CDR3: CASSSLAGGATDTQYF
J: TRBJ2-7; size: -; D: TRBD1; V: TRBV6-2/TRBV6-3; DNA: TGTGCCAGCAGTTACGGACAGGGCCAGGCTCGGGCTACGCTGGAGTACTTC; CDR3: CASSYGQGQARATLEYF
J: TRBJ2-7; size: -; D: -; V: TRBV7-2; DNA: TGTGCCAGCAGCTTAAACTCCTTGAGCTCCTACGAGCAGTACTTC; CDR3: CASSLNSLSSYEQYF
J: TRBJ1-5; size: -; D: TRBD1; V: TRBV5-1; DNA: TGCGCCAGCAGCCCGGAAGGGACAGGGCGCAATCAGCCCCAGCATTTT; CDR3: CASSPEGTGRNQPQHF
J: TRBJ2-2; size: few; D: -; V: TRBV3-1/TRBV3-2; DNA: TGTGCCAGCAGCCAAGTTAACAGGGTCACGGGCGGGGAGCTGTTTTTT; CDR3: CASSQVNRVTGGELFF
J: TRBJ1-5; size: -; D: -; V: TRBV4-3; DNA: TGCGCCAGCAGCCAGACAGGAGCTCAGCCCCAGCATTTT; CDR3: CASSQTGAQPQHF
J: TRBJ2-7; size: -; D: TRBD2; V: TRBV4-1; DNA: TGCGCCAGCAGCCACGGCAGCGGGGGATTATACGAGCAGTACTTC; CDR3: CASSHGSGGLYEQYF
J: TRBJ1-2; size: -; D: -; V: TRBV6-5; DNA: TGTGCCAGCAGTTACTCACAGGTGGGCGGCTACACCTTC; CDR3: CASSYSQVGGYTF
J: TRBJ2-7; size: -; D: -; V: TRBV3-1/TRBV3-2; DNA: TGTGCCAGCTTGGGAGATTCCGGCGAGCAGTACTTC; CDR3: CASLGDSGEQYF